Listed below are T cell receptor beta chains from one sample, sequenced in a study of blood T cell repertoires in COVID-19. Clones were sequenced by immunoSEQ multiplex PCR, and TCRdb holds only the in-frame ones, with some missing. The sample lists about 210,000 clones; 80% to 90% were seen once. Sample: PBMCs or T cells enriched from blood (not recorded which). The receptors come from a man aged 35 to 55 who had recovered from COVID-19. The CDR3 runs from the conserved cysteine through the conserved F or W. Each record gives: D gene, clone size, V gene, J gene, CDR3 DNA, CDR3 protein. A D gene is named only where the DNA matches it firmly. Rows may omit the clone size; those that give it use once, few, many or a size class.

TRBD1	-	TRBV6-5	TRBJ2-7	TGTGCCAGCAGGGTGGACAGGGACGTCCACGAGCAGTACTTC	CASRVDRDVHEQYF
TRBD2	few	TRBV25-1	TRBJ2-7	TGTGCCAGCAGTGTAGCGGGACGGCAGTACTTC	CASSVAGRQYF
TRBD1	-	TRBV30	TRBJ1-5	TGTGCCTGGAGTAAGGACAGGGGATATCAGCCCCAGCATTTT	CAWSKDRGYQPQHF
-	-	TRBV6-5	TRBJ2-2	TGTGCCAGCATCTTACTACCGAACACCGGGGAGCTGTTTTTT	CASILLPNTGELFF
-	-	TRBV30	TRBJ2-1	TGTGCCTGGAGAACACCCTTTCGGGAGAGGTACAATGAGCAGTTCTTC	CAWRTPFRERYNEQFF
TRBD1	many	TRBV30	TRBJ2-1	TGTGCCTGGAGACAGGGGGCAGGTGAGCAGTTCTTC	CAWRQGAGEQFF
TRBD2	-	TRBV24-1	TRBJ2-1	TGTGCCACCAGTGGCGGCGGGGGGGGATACAATGAGCAGTTCTTC	CATSGGGGGYNEQFF
-	-	TRBV2	TRBJ2-7	TGTGCCAGCAGGGATCGACAGCCCTCCTACGAGCAGTACTTC	CASRDRQPSYEQYF
TRBD1	-	TRBV25-1	TRBJ2-2	TGTGCCAGCAGCGAGACAGGGACCGGGGAGCTGTTTTTT	CASSETGTGELFF
TRBD2	-	TRBV4-1	TRBJ2-1	TGCGCCAGCAGCCTGACTAGCGGGAACCCCGTTTACAATGAGCAGTTCTTC	CASSLTSGNPVYNEQFF
-	-	TRBV9	TRBJ2-7	TGTGCCAGCAGCTCACCCAGGGGAGCAGCGTCCTACGAGCAGTACTTC	CASSSPRGAASYEQYF
TRBD1	-	TRBV4-1	TRBJ2-3	TGCGCCAGCAGCCAAGAAACAGGGGGGTTTACGCAGTATTTT	CASSQETGGFTQYF
-	-	TRBV19	TRBJ1-5	TGTGCCAGTAGTCTCTCAGAGGTAAGCAATCAGCCCCAGCATTTT	CASSLSEVSNQPQHF
TRBD1	-	TRBV30	TRBJ1-5	TGTGCCTGGAGGGAAAACAGGGGGCGCCTGCCCCAGCATTTT	CAWRENRGRLPQHF
TRBD1	-	TRBV5-1	TRBJ2-1	TGCGCCAGCAGCTTAGGACAGGGGAGGGATGAGCAGTTCTTC	CASSLGQGRDEQFF
-	-	TRBV9	TRBJ2-2	TGTGCCAGCAGCGTAGTTCAGGGAGGCACCGGGGAGCTGTTTTTT	CASSVVQGGTGELFF
TRBD1	-	TRBV7-2	TRBJ1-4	TGTGCCAGCAGCAGGGGACAGGGGCCGGCTAATGAAAAACTGTTTTTT	CASSRGQGPANEKLFF
-	-	TRBV30	TRBJ1-5	TGTGCCTGGAGTCCCCCTTGGGGGGGCCGGGGTCAGCCCCAGCATTTT	CAWSPPWGGRGQPQHF
TRBD1	few	TRBV4-1	TRBJ2-7	TGCGCCAGCAGCCAACCCAAGGACAGGGGCTACGAGCAGTACTTC	CASSQPKDRGYEQYF
TRBD2	-	TRBV3-1/TRBV3-2	TRBJ2-3	TGTGCCAGCAGCCCGAAGTCATTAGCGGGACGATCAAATCGGGATACGCAGTATTTT	CASSPKSLAGRSNRDTQYF
-	-	TRBV11-1	TRBJ2-3	TGTGCCAGGGACATTACTAGCACAGATACGCAGTATTTT	CARDITSTDTQYF
-	-	TRBV7-9	TRBJ2-2	TGTGCCAGCAGCTTATCTAGTCAGAACACCGGGGAGCTGTTTTTT	CASSLSSQNTGELFF
-	-	TRBV2	TRBJ2-7	TGTGCCAGCATCCGCGGAGGGGCTTCCTACGAGCAGTACTTC	CASIRGGASYEQYF
-	-	TRBV7-9	TRBJ1-1	TGTGCCAGCAGCTTAGACGTCCGAGGCACTGAAGCTTTCTTT	CASSLDVRGTEAFF
TRBD2	-	TRBV5-8	TRBJ2-2	TGTGCCAGCAGCCTATTGACCGGGGGGAGGACCGGGGAGCTGTTTTTT	CASSLLTGGRTGELFF
TRBD2	-	TRBV9	TRBJ2-1	TGTGCCAGCAGCACAATGGGGGGGAGCTCCTACAATGAGCAGTTCTTC	CASSTMGGSSYNEQFF
-	-	TRBV24-1	TRBJ1-2	TGTGCCACCAGTGATGGAGACAGCAACTATGGCTACACCTTC	CATSDGDSNYGYTF
-	-	TRBV25-1	TRBJ2-2	TGTGCCAGCATGGGGGGGCCTGGGACCGGGGAGCTGTTTTTT	CASMGGPGTGELFF